The 28 T cell receptor beta chains reported below all come from one sample, sequenced in a study of T cell responses to AZD1222 COVID-19 vaccine. The repertoire was sequenced with immunoSEQ multiplex PCR; TCRdb's copy has only in-frame clones and lacks some. This sample has about 210,000 clones, with roughly 94% found just once. The material sequenced was peripheral blood, taken 28 days after the second dose of the MenACWY control vaccine. The receptors shown here come from an adult who received the MenACWY meningococcal vaccine as a control.

The chain uses TRBV28 and TRBJ1-1; no clear D. Per the germline V gene, CDR1 is MDHEN and CDR2 is SYDVKM. V was trimmed by 5 bases and J by 0 bases, leaving 10 bases between them. CDR3 size: 14 residues. The CDR3 bases are TGTGCCAGCAGTCTGACGTCTATGAACACTGAAGCTTTCTTT. Translation: CASSLTSMNTEAFF.

This chain connects TRBV5-4 to TRBJ1-2; 7 positions match TRBD1. The CDR3 extends over 14 amino acids. V dropped 6 bases and J dropped 0; count of bases not matched to a gene: 5. Per the germline V gene, CDR1 is SGHNT and CDR2 is YYREEE (reference sequence). In DNA form, the CDR3 reads TGTGCCAGCAAGTTACAGGGGACTAACTATGGCTACACCTTC. Encoded protein: CASKLQGTNYGYTF.

The chain joins TRBV14 to TRBJ1-2; 7 bases are shared with TRBD1. The trim removed 4 bases at V and 2 bases at J, leaving 19 bases unmatched. CDR3 size: 19 residues. CDR1 SGHDN and CDR2 FVKESK come from the germline V gene. The CDR3 region has the DNA TGTGCCAGCAGCCGGCATCAGGGGGGCGCGGTCTGGCCCAACTATGGCTACACCTTC. Translating gives CASSRHQGGAVWPNYGYTF.

The chain's CDR3 is CATSGESGEQYF. The CDR3 DNA is TGTGCCACCTCGGGGGAGAGCGGCGAGCAGTACTTC. The genes are TRBV24-1 and TRBJ2-7; TRBD2 might be the D (6 bases). Germline assignment: CDR1 KGHDR and CDR2 SFDVKD. Trimming removed 9 bases at V and 6 bases at J, with 14 bases between. CDR3 length equals 12 residues.

The chain couples TRBV15 to TRBJ1-4, with 8 positions matching TRBD1. From germline, CDR1 is LNHNV and CDR2 YYDKDF (reference sequence). This CDR3 has 16 residues. Losses at the gene ends were 3 bases for V and 8 bases for J; bases not matched to a gene: 11. Here the CDR3 reads CATSSGLDREGEKLFF. CDR3 DNA sequence: TGTGCCACCAGCAGCGGACTGGACAGGGAAGGAGAAAAACTGTTTTTT.

The chain has TRBV18 and TRBJ2-7, with 12 nucleotides matching TRBD2. V gave up 5 bases and J gave up 6 bases; unmatched junction bases: 2. This CDR3 is built from 13 residues. Germline V CDR1 and CDR2: KGHSH, LQKENI. The CDR3 bases are TGTGCCAGCTCAAGGACTAGCGGGATCGAGCAGTACTTC. Protein sequence: CASSRTSGIEQYF.

This clone came up once. This chain uses TRBV29-1 with TRBJ1-2, with 8 bases that match TRBD1. Germline-derived CDR1 and CDR2 are SQVTM and ANQGSEA. This CDR3 is 12 amino acids long. With 6 bases clipped from V and 2 bases from J, the junction kept 2 bases outside the gene matches. CDR3 sequence reads: CSVHRGNYGYTF. The CDR3 region has the DNA TGCAGCGTCCACAGGGGGAACTATGGCTACACCTTC.

This chain links TRBV10-3 with TRBJ2-7; 9 bases are a match to TRBD2. Germline V gene lookup returns CDR1 ENHRY and CDR2 SYGVKD. The trim removed 4 bases at V and 2 bases at J, leaving 9 bases unmatched. This CDR3 contains 16 residues. The CDR3 region is CAISAEGTSRTYEQYF. The CDR3 DNA reads TGTGCCATCAGTGCGGAAGGGACTAGCCGGACCTACGAGCAGTACTTC.

The chain uses TRBV19 and TRBJ1-2; D possibly corresponds to TRBD1 (6 bases). V lost 3 bases and J 5 bases, leaving 16 bases between the germline ends. Germline CDR1 LNHDA, CDR2 SQIVND (reference sequence). The CDR3 has 15 amino acids. The CDR3 protein is CASSILRGTAYGYTF. CDR3 DNA: TGTGCCAGTAGTATCTTAAGGGGGACGGCGTATGGCTACACCTTC.

The chain employs TRBV7-2 and TRBJ2-3; perhaps TRBD2 as D (7 bases). This CDR3 is 16 amino acids long. Trimming took 6 bases from V and 2 from J, leaving 18 bases between them. Germline V lookup: CDR1 SGHTA, CDR2 FQGNSA. The CDR3 sequence: CASRIGRGGNTDTQYF. The CDR3 DNA reads TGTGCCAGCAGGATAGGAAGGGGGGGGAACACAGATACGCAGTATTTT.

This sequence joins TRBV30 and TRBJ2-7; D not resolved. The length of the CDR3 is 12 residues. The germline gives CDR1 GTSNPN, CDR2 SVGIG (reference sequence). V lost 4 bases, J lost 3 bases, and 10 bases lay in between. The CDR3 here is CAWKIGRYEQYF. DNA of the CDR3: TGTGCCTGGAAAATTGGGCGCTACGAGCAGTACTTC.

This chain joins TRBV9 and TRBJ2-5, with 9 bases lining up with TRBD2. CDR1 and CDR2 from the germline V gene are SGDLS and YYNGEE. Trimming took 0 bases from V and 4 from J; bases not matched to a gene: 10. The CDR3 has 17 residues. CDR3 region: CASSVGGSSGMGETQYF. CDR3 bases: TGTGCCAGCAGCGTAGGAGGGTCTAGCGGGATGGGAGAGACCCAGTACTTC.

The V and J genes are TRBV6-1 and TRBJ1-2; 9 positions agree with TRBD1. The CDR3 loop spans 15 amino acids. V lost 0 bases to trimming and J lost 4 bases; unmatched junction nucleotides: 3. CDR1 is MNHNS, CDR2 SASEGT, per germline. The CDR3 DNA is TGTGCCAGCAGTGAAGCCGGGACAGGGATCTATGGCTACACCTTC. Protein: CASSEAGTGIYGYTF.

As DNA, the CDR3 is TGTGCCAGCAGACCGACGGGGAACACTGAAGCTTTCTTT. Amino acids: CASRPTGNTEAFF. V is TRBV2 and J is TRBJ1-1; no firm D call. Per germline, CDR1 SNHLY and CDR2 FYNNEI. V was clipped by 6 bases and J by 1 base, with 9 bases between them. The CDR3 spans 13 residues.

The chain has TRBV5-1 and TRBJ2-3; 8 nucleotides match TRBD1. The CDR3 runs to 15 residues. Unmatched junction bases numbered 7, after V lost 1 base and J lost 6 bases. The V gene's germline CDR1 is SGHRS and CDR2 YFSETQ. CDR3 protein: CASSLMGQEHDTQYF. CDR3 nucleotide sequence: TGCGCCAGCAGCTTGATGGGACAGGAGCATGATACGCAGTATTTT.

The chain combines TRBV12-5 with TRBJ2-5; 7 bases fit TRBD2. The CDR3 has 13 amino acids. CDR1 LGHNT and CDR2 FRNRAP come from the germline V gene. J was trimmed by 5 bases and V by 7 bases; bases with no gene match: 7. CDR3 sequence: CASAGGGRETQYF. DNA for the CDR3: TGTGCTAGTGCTGGGGGGGGTCGGGAGACCCAGTACTTC.

The V and J genes are TRBV19 and TRBJ1-5; no clear D. The CDR3 has 13 amino acids. V was shortened by 3 bases and J by 4 bases, with 7 bases between the two germline ends. Germline V gene sequence: CDR1 LNHDA, CDR2 SQIVND (reference sequence). DNA for the CDR3: TGTGCCAGTAGTATGAGTCAGAATCAGCCCCAGCATTTT. Its translation is CASSMSQNQPQHF. Using reference TRBV19 and TRBJ1-5 for the parts outside the CDR3, the full variable domain is DGGITQSPKYLFRKEGQNVTLSCEQNLNHDAMYWYRQDPGQGLRLIYYSQIVNDFQKGDIAEGYSVSREKKESFPLTVTSAQKNPTAFYLCASSMSQNQPQHFGDGTRLSIL.

This chain links TRBV30 with TRBJ1-6, with D hard to call. This CDR3 comprises 15 residues. Germline V gene lookup returns CDR1 GTSNPN and CDR2 SVGIG (reference sequence). V lost 2 bases and J 6 bases, leaving 14 bases between the germline ends. The CDR3 DNA reads as TGTGCCTGGAGTCCTCGGCTCGGCCGTAATTCACCCCTCCACTTT. This gives the protein CAWSPRLGRNSPLHF.

This chain uses TRBV7-9 with TRBJ1-1, with D possibly TRBD1 on 5 matching bases. Looked up from germline, CDR1 is SEHNR and CDR2 is FQNEAQ (reference sequence). The CDR3 runs to 14 residues. The germline V and J ends were trimmed by 6 bases and 0 bases, with 11 bases remaining between them. CDR3 amino acids: CASRTALMNTEAFF. The CDR3 DNA sequence: TGTGCCAGCAGGACAGCCCTCATGAACACTGAAGCTTTCTTT.

This sequence joins TRBV19 and TRBJ2-7; 10 bases are a match to TRBD1. Trimming cost V 8 bases and J 0 bases; bases outside gene matches: 4. The CDR3 totals 14 residues. Germline V CDR1 and CDR2: LNHDA, SQIVND (reference sequence). For the CDR3, the DNA is TGTGCCAGTTCGAGGGACAGGGGCTCCTACGAGCAGTACTTC. This encodes CASSRDRGSYEQYF.

This chain joins TRBV30 and TRBJ1-2; D gene unclear. The germline V and J ends were trimmed by 4 bases and 8 bases, with 14 bases remaining between them. The CDR3 spans 12 residues. From germline, CDR1 is GTSNPN and CDR2 SVGIG (reference sequence). This CDR3 is CAWTLPGRGYTF. In DNA, the CDR3 is TGTGCCTGGACCCTCCCGGGCCGAGGCTACACCTTC. The whole variable domain, filled in from reference TRBV30 and TRBJ1-2, reads SQTIHQWPATLVQPVGSPLSLECTVEGTSNPNLYWYRQAAGRGLQLLFYSVGIGQISSEVPQNLSASRPQDRQFILSSKKLLLSDSGFYLCAWTLPGRGYTFGSGTRLTVV.

The chain links TRBV7-9 to TRBJ1-1; D unclear. Looked up from germline, CDR1 is SEHNR and CDR2 is FQNEAQ (reference sequence). The V and J ends lost 1 base and 5 bases respectively, with 11 bases between them. The CDR3 contains 14 residues. CDR3 coding DNA: TGTGCCAGCAGCTTAGAAGCCCGGGGAACTGAAGCTTTCTTT. It is translated as CASSLEARGTEAFF.

V and J are TRBV7-2 and TRBJ2-3, with 11 bases lining up with TRBD2. Germline values: CDR1 SGHTA, CDR2 FQGNSA. Trimming at V came to 1 base and at J to 6 bases, leaving 6 bases not matched to a gene. The CDR3 length is 16 residues. The CDR3 DNA reads as TGTGCCAGCAGCTTAGTCGCTAGCGGGGGGTGGGATACGCAGTATTTT. Translation gives CASSLVASGGWDTQYF.

The J gene is TRBJ1-6, the V gene TRBV19, with 8 nucleotides matching TRBD1. Germline V gene data show CDR1 as LNHDA and CDR2 as SQIVND (reference sequence). The CDR3 is 15 amino acids. Losses at the gene ends were 4 bases for V and 6 bases for J; bases not matched to a gene: 5. CDR3 loop: CASSSQGAFNSPLHF. The CDR3 bases are TGTGCCAGTAGTAGTCAGGGGGCATTTAATTCACCCCTCCACTTT. The variable domain in full, completed from reference TRBV19 and TRBJ1-6, reads DGGITQSPKYLFRKEGQNVTLSCEQNLNHDAMYWYRQDPGQGLRLIYYSQIVNDFQKGDIAEGYSVSREKKESFPLTVTSAQKNPTAFYLCASSSQGAFNSPLHFGNGTRLTVT.

The V gene is TRBV6-5, the J gene TRBJ1-4, with D possibly matching TRBD1 (5 bases). The CDR3 loop spans 14 amino acids. Trimming left V 4 bases short and J 5 bases short, with 11 bases between. Germline V gene lookup returns CDR1 MNHEY and CDR2 SVGAGI. The CDR3 protein is CASSSQGRNEKLFF. CDR3 coding DNA: TGTGCCAGCAGTTCGCAGGGCAGAAATGAAAAACTGTTTTTT.

The chain is built from TRBV6-2 or TRBV6-3 and TRBJ2-7; 10 nucleotides match TRBD1. Trimming took 6 bases from V and 5 from J; bases not matched to a gene: 7. The germline gives CDR1 MNHEY, CDR2 SVGEGT. The CDR3 sequence is 14 residues long. As DNA, the CDR3 is TGTGCCAGCAGCAACGGACAGGGGGTAAACGAGCAGTACTTC. This translates into CASSNGQGVNEQYF.

This clone was seen only once. The V gene is TRBV4-1, the J gene TRBJ1-1; D is undetermined. V was clipped by 1 base and J by 0 bases, with 18 bases between them. Germline V gene lookup returns CDR1 MGHRA and CDR2 YSYEKL. This CDR3 has 18 amino acids. CDR3 loop: CASSQGVVGGIMNTEAFF. For the CDR3, the DNA is TGCGCCAGCAGCCAAGGTGTCGTGGGTGGGATCATGAACACTGAAGCTTTCTTT.

The chain couples TRBV6-5 to TRBJ1-5; unclear D gene. The CDR3 is 13 residues long. The germline V gene has CDR1 MNHEY and CDR2 SVGAGI. V was cut by 0 bases and J by 4 bases, with 4 bases left in between. The CDR3 DNA is TGTGCCAGCAGTTACTCGGCAAATCAGCCCCAGCATTTT. This sequence encodes CASSYSANQPQHF.